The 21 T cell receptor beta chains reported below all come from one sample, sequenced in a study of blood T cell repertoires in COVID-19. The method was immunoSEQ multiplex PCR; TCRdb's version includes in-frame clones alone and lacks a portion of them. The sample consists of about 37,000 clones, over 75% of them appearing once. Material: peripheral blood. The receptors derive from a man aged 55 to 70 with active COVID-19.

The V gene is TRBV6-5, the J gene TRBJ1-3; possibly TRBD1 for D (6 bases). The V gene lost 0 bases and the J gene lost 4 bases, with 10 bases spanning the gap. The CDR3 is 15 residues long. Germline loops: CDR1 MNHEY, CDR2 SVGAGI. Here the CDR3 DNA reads TGTGCCAGCAGTTACTCTTACAGGGAAGGAAACACCATATATTTT. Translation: CASSYSYREGNTIYF.

In DNA form, the CDR3 reads TGTGCCAGCAGCTTAGGCGGACTGAGCACAGATACGCAGTATTTT. It translates to CASSLGGLSTDTQYF. The V and J genes are TRBV7-2 and TRBJ2-3; D may be TRBD2 (5 bases). V dropped 1 base and J dropped 0 bases, with 8 bases sitting between them. CDR1 is SGHTA, CDR2 FQGNSA, per germline. The CDR3 is made up of 15 amino acids.

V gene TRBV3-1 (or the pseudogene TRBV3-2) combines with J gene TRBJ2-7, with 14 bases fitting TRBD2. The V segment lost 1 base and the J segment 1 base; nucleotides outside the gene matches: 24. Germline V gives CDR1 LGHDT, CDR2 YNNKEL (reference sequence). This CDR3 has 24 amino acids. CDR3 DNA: TGTGCCAGCAGCCAAGTTCCCCAAGGGTACGGTATAGGACTAGCGGGAGGCCAATCCTACGAGCAGTACTTC. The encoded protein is CASSQVPQGYGIGLAGGQSYEQYF.

CDR3 in amino acids: CASRPPAGGYNEQFF. The DNA of the CDR3 is TGTGCCAGCAGGCCCCCGGCGGGGGGATACAATGAGCAGTTCTTC. The rearrangement joins TRBV28 to TRBJ2-1; 8 positions match TRBD2. CDR1 is MDHEN, CDR2 SYDVKM, per germline. After removal of 6 bases from V and 4 bases from J, the junction contained 8 bases not matched to a gene. The CDR3 contains 15 residues.

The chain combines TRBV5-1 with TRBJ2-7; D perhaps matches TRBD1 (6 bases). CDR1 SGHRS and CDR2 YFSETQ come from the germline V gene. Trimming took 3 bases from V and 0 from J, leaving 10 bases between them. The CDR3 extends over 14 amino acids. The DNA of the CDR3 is TGCGCCAGCAGCTCGGACAGCTTCTCCTACGAGCAGTACTTC. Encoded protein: CASSSDSFSYEQYF.

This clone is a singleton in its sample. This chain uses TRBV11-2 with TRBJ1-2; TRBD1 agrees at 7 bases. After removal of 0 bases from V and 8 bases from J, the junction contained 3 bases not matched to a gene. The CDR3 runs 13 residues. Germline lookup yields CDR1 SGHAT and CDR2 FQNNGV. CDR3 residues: CASSLDLTGGYTF. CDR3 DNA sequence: TGTGCCAGCAGCTTAGATTTGACAGGGGGCTACACCTTC.

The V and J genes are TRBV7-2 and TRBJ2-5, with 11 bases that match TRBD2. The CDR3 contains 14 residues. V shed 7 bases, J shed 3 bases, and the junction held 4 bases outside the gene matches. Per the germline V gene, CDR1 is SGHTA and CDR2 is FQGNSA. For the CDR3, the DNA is TGTGCCAGCAACCTGGGACTAGCGGAAGAGACCCAGTACTTC. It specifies CASNLGLAEETQYF.

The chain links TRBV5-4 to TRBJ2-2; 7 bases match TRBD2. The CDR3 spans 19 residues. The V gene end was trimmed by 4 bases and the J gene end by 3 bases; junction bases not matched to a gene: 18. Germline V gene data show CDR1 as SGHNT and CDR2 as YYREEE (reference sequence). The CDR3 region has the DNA TGTGCCAGCAGCCCGGGGTGGGGGTCGGGACTACCCTACACCGGGGAGCTGTTTTTT. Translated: CASSPGWGSGLPYTGELFF.

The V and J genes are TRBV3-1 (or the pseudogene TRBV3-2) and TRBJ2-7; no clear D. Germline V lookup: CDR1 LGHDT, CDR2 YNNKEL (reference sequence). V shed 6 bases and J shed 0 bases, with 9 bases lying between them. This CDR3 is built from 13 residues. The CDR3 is CASRVPGSYEQYF. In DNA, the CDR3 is TGTGCCAGCAGGGTGCCAGGCTCCTACGAGCAGTACTTC.

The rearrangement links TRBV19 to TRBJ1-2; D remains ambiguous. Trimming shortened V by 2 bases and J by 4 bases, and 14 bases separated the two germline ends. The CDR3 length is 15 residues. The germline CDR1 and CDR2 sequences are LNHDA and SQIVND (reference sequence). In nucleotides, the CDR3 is TGTGCCAGTAGTATAACGTTGGCCAGTATCTATGGCTACACCTTC. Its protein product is CASSITLASIYGYTF.

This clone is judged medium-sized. This CDR3 reads CSTIGTGGFYEQYF. The DNA of the CDR3 is TGCAGCACCATCGGGACAGGGGGGTTCTACGAGCAGTACTTC. The chain links TRBV29-1 to TRBJ2-7; 11 nucleotides agree with TRBD1. Germline V gene data show CDR1 as SQVTM and CDR2 as ANQGSEA. The CDR3 has 14 residues. V lost 8 bases and J lost 3; bases outside the gene matches: 9.

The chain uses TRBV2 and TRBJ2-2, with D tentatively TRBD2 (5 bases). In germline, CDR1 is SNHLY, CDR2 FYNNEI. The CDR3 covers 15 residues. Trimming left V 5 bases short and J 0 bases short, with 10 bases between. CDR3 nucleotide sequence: TGTGCCAGCAGTCTAGCAGCCGCGAACACCGGGGAGCTGTTTTTT. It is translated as CASSLAAANTGELFF.

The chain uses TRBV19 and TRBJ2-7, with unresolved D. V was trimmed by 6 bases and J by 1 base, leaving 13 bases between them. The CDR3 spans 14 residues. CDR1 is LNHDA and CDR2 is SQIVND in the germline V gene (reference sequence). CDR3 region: CASSDKTPSYEQYF. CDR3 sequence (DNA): TGTGCCAGTAGCGACAAGACACCTTCCTACGAGCAGTACTTC.

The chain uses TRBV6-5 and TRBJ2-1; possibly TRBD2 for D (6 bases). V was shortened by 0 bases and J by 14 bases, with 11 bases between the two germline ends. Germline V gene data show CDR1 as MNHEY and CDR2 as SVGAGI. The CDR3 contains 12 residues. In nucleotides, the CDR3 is TGTGCCAGCAGTTACTCGGCGGGGAAGGAGTTCTTC. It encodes CASSYSAGKEFF.

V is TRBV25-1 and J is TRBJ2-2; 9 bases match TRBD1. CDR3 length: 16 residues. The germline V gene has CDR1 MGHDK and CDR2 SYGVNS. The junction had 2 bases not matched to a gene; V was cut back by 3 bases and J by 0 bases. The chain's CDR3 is CASSEGDRANTGELFF. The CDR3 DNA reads TGTGCCAGCAGTGAGGGGGACAGGGCGAACACCGGGGAGCTGTTTTTT.

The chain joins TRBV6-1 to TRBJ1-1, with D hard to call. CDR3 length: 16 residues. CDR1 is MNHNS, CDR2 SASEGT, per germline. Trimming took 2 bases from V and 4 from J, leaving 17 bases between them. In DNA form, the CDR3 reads TGTGCCAGCAGTGAATATATGGGCGGGGTATCCACTGAAGCTTTCTTT. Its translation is CASSEYMGGVSTEAFF.

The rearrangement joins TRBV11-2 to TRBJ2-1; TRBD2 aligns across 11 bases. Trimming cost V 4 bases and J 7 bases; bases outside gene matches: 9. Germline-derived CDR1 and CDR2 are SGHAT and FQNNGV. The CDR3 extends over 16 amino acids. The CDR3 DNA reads TGTGCCAGCAGCTCGATCTCGGCTAGCGGGAGGAATGAGCAGTTCTTC. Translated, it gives CASSSISASGRNEQFF. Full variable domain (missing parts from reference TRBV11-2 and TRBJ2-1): EAGVAQSPRYKIIEKRQSVAFWCNPISGHATLYWYQQILGQGPKLLIQFQNNGVVDDSQLPKDRFSAERLKGVDSTLKIQPAKLEDSAVYLCASSSISASGRNEQFFGPGTRLTVL.

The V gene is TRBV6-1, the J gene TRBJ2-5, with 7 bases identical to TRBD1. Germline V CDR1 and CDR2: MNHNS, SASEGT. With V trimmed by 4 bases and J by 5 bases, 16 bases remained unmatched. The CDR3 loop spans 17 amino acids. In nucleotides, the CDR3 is TGTGCCAGCAGTGCCCACAGGGGCGATCCCTTACGCGAGACCCAGTACTTC. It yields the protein CASSAHRGDPLRETQYF.

In DNA form, the CDR3 reads TGTGCCAGCCGTTTCCGGGACAGGGCATACAATGAGCAGTTCTTC. It specifies CASRFRDRAYNEQFF. V gene TRBV2 combines with J gene TRBJ2-1, with TRBD1 identical over 9 bases. V shed 8 bases, J shed 4 bases, and the junction held 9 bases outside the gene matches. The CDR3 consists of 15 residues. Germline V lookup: CDR1 SNHLY, CDR2 FYNNEI.

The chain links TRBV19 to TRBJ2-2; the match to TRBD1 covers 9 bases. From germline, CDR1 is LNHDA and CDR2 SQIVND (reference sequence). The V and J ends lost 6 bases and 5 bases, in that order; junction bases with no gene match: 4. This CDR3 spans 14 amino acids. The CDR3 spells CASRKDRGTGELFF. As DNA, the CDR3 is TGTGCCAGTAGGAAAGACAGGGGGACCGGGGAGCTGTTTTTT.

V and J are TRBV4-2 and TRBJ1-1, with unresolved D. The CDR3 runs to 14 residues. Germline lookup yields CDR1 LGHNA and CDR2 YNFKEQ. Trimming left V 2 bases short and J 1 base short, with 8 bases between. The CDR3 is CASSQPQQNTEAFF. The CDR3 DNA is TGTGCCAGCAGCCAACCACAACAGAACACTGAAGCTTTCTTT.